The next 13 T cell receptor beta chains were all read from a single sample in a study of a mutant IDH1 vaccine in newly diagnosed glioma. TCRdb's table, derived via immunoSEQ multiplex PCR, lists solely in-frame clones and lacks some. The table lists over 55,000 clones, less than 85% of them singletons, with roughly 3.6% in the top ten. These receptors' antigens are unknown. As to time point: week 11, during vaccination. A 20-mer mutant IDH1 peptide at 300 ug was injected subcutaneously with topical imiquimod. Here the sequenced sample was PBMCs, taken from a glioma patient whose treatment included an IDH1 peptide vaccine. The receptors originated from a man aged 30-40 years with glioma.

The V gene is TRBV11-2, the J gene TRBJ1-2; 8 bases are shared with TRBD1. CDR3 length equals 15 residues. J lost 7 bases, V lost 5 bases, and 12 bases had no gene match. Looked up from germline, CDR1 is SGHAT and CDR2 is FQNNGV. The CDR3 loop reads CASSASQGARGGYTF. CDR3 sequence (DNA): TGTGCCAGCAGCGCCTCGCAGGGGGCTAGAGGTGGCTACACCTTC.

The chain is built from TRBV7-3 and TRBJ1-1; 8 nucleotides agree with TRBD1. The CDR3 loop spans 15 amino acids. J gave up 4 bases and V 5 bases, and 9 bases lay outside the gene matches. Germline V gives CDR1 SGHTA, CDR2 FQGTGA. CDR3 in amino acids: CASSPGQGMSTEAFF. The CDR3 DNA sequence: TGTGCCAGCAGCCCAGGACAGGGAATGAGCACTGAAGCTTTCTTT.

V is TRBV18 and J is TRBJ2-6; D is undetermined. V was shortened by 2 bases and J by 2 bases, with 13 bases between the two germline ends. There are 17 residues in the CDR3. Germline loops: CDR1 KGHSH, CDR2 LQKENI. The CDR3 DNA is TGTGCCAGCTCACCATTTTCGGCGGAAACTGGGGCCAACGTCCTGACTTTC. Its protein is CASSPFSAETGANVLTF.

This clone was observed a few times. This chain joins TRBV30 and TRBJ1-2, with a possible D match to TRBD1 (5 bases). V lost 8 bases and J 0 bases, leaving 13 bases between the germline ends. This CDR3 spans 13 amino acids. The germline CDR1 and CDR2 sequences are GTSNPN and SVGIG (reference sequence). Here the CDR3 DNA reads TGTGCCAGTTCCAGGGTAGCTAACTATGGCTACACCTTC. Translated: CASSRVANYGYTF.

V is TRBV7-8 and J is TRBJ1-6; the D is unclear. Per the germline V gene, CDR1 is SGHVS and CDR2 is FQNEAQ. This CDR3 has 14 amino acids. V lost 5 bases and J lost 13, with 18 bases in between. The DNA of the CDR3 is TGTGCCAGCAGCCCCGTCCACGGGTCGGGCCCCCTCCACTTT. Its protein is CASSPVHGSGPLHF.

The chain is built from TRBV4-3 and TRBJ2-1; D call uncertain. Germline lookup yields CDR1 LGHNA and CDR2 YSLEER. Trimming shortened V by 0 bases and J by 10 bases, and 13 bases separated the two germline ends. CDR3 length equals 14 residues. The chain's CDR3 is CASSQESHNSEQFF. CDR3 coding DNA: TGCGCCAGCAGCCAAGAATCCCATAACAGCGAGCAGTTCTTC.

The chain recombines TRBV6-4 with TRBJ1-6; the D gene is possibly TRBD1 (5 bases). The CDR3 has 13 amino acids. Germline V lookup: CDR1 MRHNA, CDR2 SNTAGT. V was shortened by 6 bases and J by 7 bases, with 10 bases between the two germline ends. The CDR3 reads CASSLGGNSPLHF. CDR3 DNA: TGTGCCAGCAGCCTTGGGGGGAATTCACCCCTCCACTTT.

This clone was seen only once. This chain uses TRBV6-6 with TRBJ1-1; the D is unclear. There are 11 residues in the CDR3. V lost 6 bases and J 12 bases, leaving 14 bases between the germline ends. Germline V gene data show CDR1 as MNHNY and CDR2 as SVGAGI (reference sequence). CDR3 DNA: TGTGCCAGCAGCATAGACCAGAAAACTTTCTTT. This sequence encodes CASSIDQKTFF.

A note on this clone: This specimen includes other DNA sequences encoding the same CDR3. The V call is TRBV27, the J call TRBJ1-1; possibly TRBD1 for D (6 bases). This CDR3 spans 13 amino acids. Germline values: CDR1 MNHEY, CDR2 SMNVEV (reference sequence). Trimming stripped 3 bases from V and 6 bases from J, with 11 bases between. DNA for the CDR3: TGTGCCAGCAGTTTCGGACAGAGCGCTGAAGCTTTCTTT. It yields the protein CASSFGQSAEAFF.

V gene TRBV10-2 combines with J gene TRBJ2-7; 10 bases align to TRBD2. The V gene's germline CDR1 is WSHSY and CDR2 SAAADI. This CDR3 region has 15 residues. The V gene end was trimmed by 3 bases and the J gene end by 0 bases; junction bases not matched to a gene: 2. DNA of the CDR3: TGCGCCAGCAGTGACGGGACTAGCGTCTCCTACGAGCAGTACTTC. This encodes CASSDGTSVSYEQYF.

The chain carries TRBV5-1 and TRBJ2-1; D could derive from TRBD1 or TRBD2 (5 bases each). V shed 5 bases and J shed 4 bases, with 22 bases lying between them. The CDR3 has 17 residues. CDR1 is SGHRS and CDR2 is YFSETQ in the germline V gene. The DNA for the CDR3 is TGCGCCAGCAGAAAGGGTTCAAGCGGATGGGGGTACAATGAGCAGTTCTTC. Residues: CASRKGSSGWGYNEQFF.

V gene TRBV5-1 combines with J gene TRBJ1-1; D is unresolved. V lost 2 bases, J lost 2 bases, and 1 base lay in between. Germline values: CDR1 SGHRS, CDR2 YFSETQ. The CDR3 is 11 amino acids. The chain's CDR3 is CASSFNTEAFF. The DNA of the CDR3 is TGCGCCAGCAGCTTTAACACTGAAGCTTTCTTT.

This chain connects TRBV6-1 to TRBJ2-7; 10 nucleotides line up with TRBD2. J gave up 4 bases and V 6 bases, and 21 bases lay outside the gene matches. Germline values: CDR1 MNHNS, CDR2 SASEGT. The CDR3 has 19 residues. CDR3 region: CASRELEGLAGDTQYEQYF. CDR3 DNA: TGTGCCAGCAGGGAACTTGAAGGGCTAGCGGGGGACACCCAGTACGAGCAGTACTTC.